Presented here are 26 T cell receptor beta chains from one specimen sequenced in a study of blood T cell repertoires in COVID-19. Using immunoSEQ multiplex PCR, the repertoire was profiled, and TCRdb retains in-frame clones only, with some absent. The sample consists of 80,000 or so clones, 75% to 85% of them appearing once. Sequenced input: peripheral blood. These receptors originate from a woman aged 70 to 79 with acute or convalescent COVID-19.

Of note for this clone: A read error may produce the germline difference seen at one junction end. The chain combines TRBV5-1 with TRBJ1-1; D gene uncertain. CDR1 SGHRS and CDR2 YFSETQ come from the germline V gene. The CDR3 runs 15 residues. The CDR3: CASSGYHSSDTKAFF. Here the CDR3 DNA reads TGCGCCAGCAGCGGGTACCACAGTAGCGACACTAAAGCTTTCTTT. Looking up the rest from reference TRBV5-1 and TRBJ1-1 gives the full variable domain: KAGVTQTPRYLIKTRGQQVTLSCSPISGHRSVSWYQQTPGQGLQFLFEYFSETQRNKGNFPGRFSGRQFSNSRSEMNVSTLELGDSALYLCASSGYHSSDTKAFFGQGTRLTVV.

CDR3 amino acids: CASSPSDYGYTF. As DNA, the CDR3 is TGTGCCAGCAGTCCCTCCGACTATGGCTACACCTTC. V is TRBV6-5 and J is TRBJ1-2; D unclear. Germline lookup yields CDR1 MNHEY and CDR2 SVGAGI. The CDR3 consists of 12 residues. The V end lost 5 bases, the J end lost 3 bases, and 7 bases lay between the germline ends.

V and J are TRBV11-2 and TRBJ1-2; D is undetermined. Trimming stripped 1 base from V and 8 bases from J, with 8 bases between. This CDR3 spans 12 amino acids. CDR1 and CDR2 (germline): SGHAT, FQNNGV. The chain's CDR3 is CASSLGSGGYTF. The CDR3 DNA is TGTGCCAGCAGCTTAGGGTCGGGAGGCTACACCTTC.

The CDR3 sequence: CASSSRTGVNSPLHF. DNA for the CDR3: TGTGCCAGCAGCTCCCGGACAGGGGTAAATTCACCCCTCCACTTT. The rearrangement links TRBV7-9 to TRBJ1-6, with 9 nucleotides matching TRBD1. The CDR3 is 15 amino acids. The germline gives CDR1 SEHNR, CDR2 FQNEAQ (reference sequence). V shed 4 bases, J shed 7 bases, and the junction held 5 bases outside the gene matches.

The V call is TRBV5-5, the J call TRBJ1-2; no reliable D call. The CDR3 has 15 residues. Trimming removed 4 bases from V and 2 bases from J, with 15 bases in between. Germline V lookup: CDR1 SGHKS, CDR2 YYEKEE (reference sequence). CDR3 in amino acids: CASSPRLLENYGYTF. CDR3 nucleotides: TGTGCCAGCAGCCCTAGACTCCTGGAAAACTATGGCTACACCTTC.

The CDR3 sequence is CASSTNRDRGRETQYF. The CDR3 coding sequence is TGTGCCAGCAGTACTAACCGGGACAGGGGAAGAGAGACCCAGTACTTC. The chain joins TRBV3-1 (or the pseudogene TRBV3-2) to TRBJ2-5, with TRBD1 matching over 10 bases. J was trimmed by 4 bases and V by 6 bases; bases with no gene match: 11. The germline gives CDR1 LGHDT, CDR2 YNNKEL (reference sequence). This CDR3 is built from 16 residues.

This CDR3 is CASSSSREGYGYTF. DNA for the CDR3: TGTGCCAGCAGTTCTTCCAGGGAGGGGTATGGCTACACCTTC. The rearrangement links TRBV27 to TRBJ1-2, with D perhaps TRBD1 (5 bases). CDR1 and CDR2 from the germline V gene are MNHEY and SMNVEV (reference sequence). V lost 4 bases and J 5 bases, leaving 14 bases between the germline ends. The CDR3 totals 14 residues.

J is TRBJ2-5 and V is TRBV6-6, with D possibly matching TRBD2 (6 bases). V lost 1 base and J lost 5, with 8 bases in between. This CDR3 contains 13 residues. Germline CDR1 is MNHNY and CDR2 is SVGAGI (reference sequence). The DNA of the CDR3 is TGTGCCAGCAGTTACTACGGGGGTGAGACCCAGTACTTC. Translating it yields CASSYYGGETQYF.

This clone was counted only a few times. The chain recombines TRBV6-5 with TRBJ1-2; 8 positions agree with TRBD1. V gave up 7 bases and J gave up 6 bases; unmatched junction bases: 7. The CDR3 covers 13 residues. Germline lookup yields CDR1 MNHEY and CDR2 SVGAGI. Here the CDR3 DNA reads TGTGCCAGCACCGTCGGGACAGGCAATGGCTACACCTTC. Its translation: CASTVGTGNGYTF.

The V and J genes are TRBV7-2 and TRBJ2-4; TRBD2 matches at 7 bases. Germline V gene data show CDR1 as SGHTA and CDR2 as FQGNSA. The CDR3 totals 17 residues. Trimming took 5 bases from V and 2 from J; bases not matched to a gene: 12. CDR3 sequence reads: CASSHRVSGVPKNIQYF. The DNA of the CDR3 is TGTGCCAGCAGCCACAGAGTAAGCGGGGTCCCCAAAAACATTCAGTACTTC.

The chain employs TRBV16 and TRBJ1-2, with 7 bases identical to TRBD1. J was trimmed by 0 bases and V by 4 bases; bases with no gene match: 8. This CDR3 is 16 amino acids long. Germline CDR1 KGHSY, CDR2 FQNENV. CDR3 loop: CASSLLTGVSNYGYTF. The CDR3 DNA reads as TGTGCCAGCAGCCTCCTCACAGGGGTTTCTAACTATGGCTACACCTTC.

This clone was seen once. V is TRBV19 and J is TRBJ1-1, with 7 bases fitting TRBD1. The J segment lost 1 base and the V segment lost 6 bases, leaving 2 bases of the junction unmatched. This CDR3 comprises 13 residues. Germline CDR1 is LNHDA and CDR2 is SQIVND (reference sequence). Here the CDR3 reads CASRDRPNTEAFF. CDR3 nucleotides: TGTGCCAGTAGGGACAGGCCGAACACTGAAGCTTTCTTT.

This clone was picked up a small number of times. This rearrangement joins TRBV29-1 to TRBJ2-6, with D unresolved. CDR1 is SQVTM, CDR2 ANQGSEA, per germline. This CDR3 spans 14 amino acids. Trimming pared 6 bases from V and 0 bases from J, leaving 9 bases between. The CDR3 nucleotides are TGCAGCGTGATCCAGCGCTCTGGGGCCAACGTCCTGACTTTC. Translated: CSVIQRSGANVLTF.

The rearrangement joins TRBV24-1 to TRBJ2-5; TRBD2 matches 7 bases. This CDR3 has 15 residues. The J segment lost 0 bases and the V segment lost 5 bases, leaving 5 bases of the junction unmatched. Germline CDR1 and CDR2: KGHDR and SFDVKD. CDR3 amino acids: CATSGPGTNQETQYF. CDR3 bases: TGTGCCACCAGTGGGCCCGGGACTAACCAAGAGACCCAGTACTTC.

The genes are TRBV5-6 and TRBJ1-6, with 11 positions matching TRBD1. J gave up 8 bases and V 4 bases, and 5 bases lay outside the gene matches. The CDR3 contains 15 residues. The germline V gene encodes CDR1 SGHDT and CDR2 YYEEEE. The CDR3 DNA reads TGTGCCAGCAGCCGGGACAGGGGGTGGGATTCACCCCTCCACTTT. Residues: CASSRDRGWDSPLHF.

The rearrangement joins TRBV18 to TRBJ1-2; 7 nucleotides agree with TRBD1. After removal of 4 bases from V and 8 bases from J, the junction contained 10 bases not matched to a gene. Germline V gene lookup returns CDR1 KGHSH and CDR2 LQKENI. CDR3 length: 14 amino acids. CDR3 nucleotides: TGTGCCAGCTCACATTCGGACAGGCCCGCCGGCTACACCTTC. Its protein is CASSHSDRPAGYTF.

V is TRBV7-3 and J is TRBJ2-3; D gene unclear. CDR3 length: 16 amino acids. The ends were cut back, 2 bases at V and 1 base at J, with 13 bases in the middle. Germline V gene sequence: CDR1 SGHTA, CDR2 FQGTGA. This chain's CDR3 is CASSLSLGSGTDTQYF. CDR3 sequence (DNA): TGTGCCAGCAGCTTATCGCTAGGTTCTGGCACAGATACGCAGTATTTT.

The rearrangement uses TRBV9 and TRBJ1-1; 8 positions match TRBD1. Germline loops: CDR1 SGDLS, CDR2 YYNGEE. The ends lost 2 bases at V and 6 bases at J; junction bases unmatched: 6. The CDR3 covers 14 residues. The CDR3 DNA sequence: TGTGCCAGCAGCGTGGACTACAGGGGGTCTGAAGCTTTCTTT. Translated: CASSVDYRGSEAFF.

V is TRBV4-1 and J is TRBJ2-5; possibly TRBD1 for D (5 bases). Germline V lookup: CDR1 MGHRA, CDR2 YSYEKL. Trimming cost V 4 bases and J 5 bases, with 14 bases left between them. The CDR3 has 14 residues. The CDR3 spells CASSLEIGAETQYF. CDR3 nucleotides: TGCGCCAGCAGCCTAGAAATAGGGGCTGAGACCCAGTACTTC.

The V and J genes are TRBV10-2 and TRBJ2-2, with D tentatively TRBD1 (6 bases). The germline CDR1 and CDR2 sequences are WSHSY and SAAADI. The CDR3 totals 14 residues. V lost 3 bases to trimming and J lost 6 bases, with 11 bases between them. The CDR3 DNA follows: TGCGCCAGCAGTGACAGGGGTTCGTCCGGGGAGCTGTTTTTT. This encodes CASSDRGSSGELFF.

V gene TRBV5-4 combines with J gene TRBJ1-1; a possible D gene is TRBD1 (5 bases). This CDR3 has 15 amino acids. Trimming left V 1 base short and J 6 bases short, with 16 bases between. The germline V gene has CDR1 SGHNT and CDR2 YYREEE (reference sequence). The CDR3 here is CASSLFGEGVSEAFF. The DNA of the CDR3 is TGTGCCAGCAGCTTGTTTGGGGAAGGGGTCTCTGAAGCTTTCTTT.

This clone was seen just once. The V and J genes are TRBV11-3 and TRBJ2-3, with a possible D match to TRBD1 (6 bases). CDR3 length equals 16 residues. The germline V gene encodes CDR1 SGHNT and CDR2 YENEEA. Trimming shortened V by 8 bases and J by 0 bases, and 18 bases separated the two germline ends. This CDR3 reads CASQGWQKTSTDTQYF. In DNA form, the CDR3 reads TGTGCCAGCCAGGGGTGGCAGAAAACTAGCACAGATACGCAGTATTTT.

The chain recombines TRBV6-5 with TRBJ1-1; perhaps TRBD1 as D (6 bases). This CDR3 is built from 15 residues. Per the germline V gene, CDR1 is MNHEY and CDR2 is SVGAGI. Trimming left V 0 bases short and J 3 bases short, with 11 bases between. The CDR3 nucleotides read TGTGCCAGCAGTTACTCTGTAGGGGGTTACACTGAAGCTTTCTTT. Translated, it gives CASSYSVGGYTEAFF.

This chain uses TRBV6-1 with TRBJ1-1, with TRBD1 as a possible D gene (6 bases). V dropped 3 bases and J dropped 1 base, with 18 bases sitting between them. This CDR3 is 17 amino acids long. Germline-derived CDR1 and CDR2 are MNHNS and SASEGT. CDR3 nucleotide sequence: TGTGCCAGCAGTGATCCGGGACATCATTTGTCGAACACTGAAGCTTTCTTT. Its protein is CASSDPGHHLSNTEAFF.

This CDR3 is CASSHLSGQGATGYTF. The CDR3 DNA is TGTGCCAGCAGCCATCTTTCGGGACAGGGGGCGACTGGCTACACCTTC. The V and J genes are TRBV3-1 (or the pseudogene TRBV3-2) and TRBJ1-2, with 12 bases that match TRBD1. V trimming: 3 bases; J trimming: 7 bases; junction bases outside the gene matches: 9. The CDR3 has 16 amino acids. Germline CDR1 and CDR2: LGHDT and YNNKEL (reference sequence).

The V and J genes are TRBV12-3 or TRBV12-4 and TRBJ2-1; D call uncertain. Trimming pared 3 bases from V and 7 bases from J, leaving 10 bases between. The CDR3 is made up of 13 amino acids. The CDR3 nucleotides read TGTGCCAGCAGTTTCCCCGGAGCAAATGAGCAGTTCTTC. It is translated as CASSFPGANEQFF.